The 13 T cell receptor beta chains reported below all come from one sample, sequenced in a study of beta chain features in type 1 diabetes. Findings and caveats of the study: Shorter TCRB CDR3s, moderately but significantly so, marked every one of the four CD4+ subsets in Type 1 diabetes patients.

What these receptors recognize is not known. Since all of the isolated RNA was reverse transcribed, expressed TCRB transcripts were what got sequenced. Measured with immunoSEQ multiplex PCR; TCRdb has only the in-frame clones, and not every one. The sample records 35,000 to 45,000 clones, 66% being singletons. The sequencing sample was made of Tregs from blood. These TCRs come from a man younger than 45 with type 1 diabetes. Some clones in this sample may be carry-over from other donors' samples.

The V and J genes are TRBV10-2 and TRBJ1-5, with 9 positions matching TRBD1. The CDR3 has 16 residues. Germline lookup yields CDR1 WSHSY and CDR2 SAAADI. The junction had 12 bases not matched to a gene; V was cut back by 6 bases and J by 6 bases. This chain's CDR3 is CASSPTRDRVTQPQHF. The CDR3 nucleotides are TGCGCCAGCAGCCCCACCCGGGACAGGGTTACTCAGCCCCAGCATTTT.

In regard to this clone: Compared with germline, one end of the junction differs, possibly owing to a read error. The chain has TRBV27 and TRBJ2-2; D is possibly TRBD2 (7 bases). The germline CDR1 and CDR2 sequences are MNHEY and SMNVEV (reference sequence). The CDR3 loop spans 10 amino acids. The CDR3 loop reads CSVRGGEVFF. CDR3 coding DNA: TGTTCCGTGAGGGGGGGGGAGGTGTTTTTT.

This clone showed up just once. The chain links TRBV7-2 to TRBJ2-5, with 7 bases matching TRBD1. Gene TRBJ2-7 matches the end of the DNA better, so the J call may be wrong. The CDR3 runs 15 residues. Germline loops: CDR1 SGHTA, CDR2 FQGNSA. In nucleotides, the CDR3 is TGTGCCAGCAGCTTGGCCTCGGGACAGAGCTACGAGCAGTACTTC. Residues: CASSLASGQSYEQYF.

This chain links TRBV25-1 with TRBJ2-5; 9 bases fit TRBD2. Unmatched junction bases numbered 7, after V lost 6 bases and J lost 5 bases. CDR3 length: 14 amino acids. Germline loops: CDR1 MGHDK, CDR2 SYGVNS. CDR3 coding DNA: TGTGCCAGCAGAAGGAGTAGCGGGGGTGAGACCCAGTACTTC. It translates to CASRRSSGGETQYF.

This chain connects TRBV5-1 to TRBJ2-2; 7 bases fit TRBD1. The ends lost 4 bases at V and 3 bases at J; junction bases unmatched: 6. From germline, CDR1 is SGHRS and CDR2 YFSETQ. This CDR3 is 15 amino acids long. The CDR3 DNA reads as TGCGCCAGCAGCGCCACGGGACAGTACACCGGGGAGCTGTTTTTT. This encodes CASSATGQYTGELFF.

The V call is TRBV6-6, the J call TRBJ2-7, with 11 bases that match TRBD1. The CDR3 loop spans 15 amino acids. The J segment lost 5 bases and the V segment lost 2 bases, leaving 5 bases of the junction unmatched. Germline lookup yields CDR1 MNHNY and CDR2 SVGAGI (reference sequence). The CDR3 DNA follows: TGTGCCAGCAGTTACATAGGACAGGGGGCGAACGAGCAGTACTTC. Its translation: CASSYIGQGANEQYF.

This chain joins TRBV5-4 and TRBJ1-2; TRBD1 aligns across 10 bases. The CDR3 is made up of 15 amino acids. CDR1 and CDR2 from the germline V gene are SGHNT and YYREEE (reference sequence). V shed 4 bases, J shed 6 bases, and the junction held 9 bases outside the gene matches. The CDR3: CASSPVGTGANGYTF. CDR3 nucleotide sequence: TGTGCCAGCAGCCCAGTCGGGACAGGGGCCAATGGCTACACCTTC.

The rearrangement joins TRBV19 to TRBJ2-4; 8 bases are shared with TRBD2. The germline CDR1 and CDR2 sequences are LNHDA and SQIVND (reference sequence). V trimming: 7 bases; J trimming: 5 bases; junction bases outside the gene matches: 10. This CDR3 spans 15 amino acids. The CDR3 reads CASTLGSGGENIQYF. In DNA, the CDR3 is TGTGCCAGTACCCTCGGGAGCGGGGGAGAAAACATTCAGTACTTC.

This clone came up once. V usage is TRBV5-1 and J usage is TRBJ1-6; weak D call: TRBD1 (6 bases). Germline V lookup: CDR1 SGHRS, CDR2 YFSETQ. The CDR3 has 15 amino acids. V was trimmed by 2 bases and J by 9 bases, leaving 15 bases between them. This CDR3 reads CASSFGRGRGSPLHF. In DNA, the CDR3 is TGCGCCAGCAGCTTTGGCAGGGGCAGAGGTTCACCCCTCCACTTT.

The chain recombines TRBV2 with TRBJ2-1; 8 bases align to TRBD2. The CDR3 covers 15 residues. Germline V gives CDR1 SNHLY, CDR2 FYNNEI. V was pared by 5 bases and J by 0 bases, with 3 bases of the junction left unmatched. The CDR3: CASSSGGSSYNEQFF. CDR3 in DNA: TGTGCCAGCAGTTCGGGGGGGAGCTCCTACAATGAGCAGTTCTTC.

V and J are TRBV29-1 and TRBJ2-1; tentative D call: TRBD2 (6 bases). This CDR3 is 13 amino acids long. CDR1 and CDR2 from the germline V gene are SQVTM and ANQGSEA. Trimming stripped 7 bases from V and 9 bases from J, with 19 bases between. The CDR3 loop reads CSAQTRKTGEQFF. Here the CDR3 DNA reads TGCAGCGCCCAGACTAGAAAAACCGGTGAGCAGTTCTTC.

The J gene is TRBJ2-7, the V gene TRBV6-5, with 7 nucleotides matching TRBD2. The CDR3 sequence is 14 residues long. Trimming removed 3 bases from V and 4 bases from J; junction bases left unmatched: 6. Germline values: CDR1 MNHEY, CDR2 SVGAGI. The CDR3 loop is CASSYRAGSYEQYF. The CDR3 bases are TGTGCCAGCAGTTATCGAGCGGGGTCGTACGAGCAGTACTTC.

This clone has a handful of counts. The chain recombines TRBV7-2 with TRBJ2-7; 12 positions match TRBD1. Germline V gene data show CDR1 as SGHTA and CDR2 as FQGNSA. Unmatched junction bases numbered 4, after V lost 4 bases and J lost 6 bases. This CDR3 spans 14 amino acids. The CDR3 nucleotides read TGTGCCAGCAGCTCCGGGACAGGGGGCGGCGAGCAGTACTTC. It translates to CASSSGTGGGEQYF.